The source of this T cell receptor beta chain is a study of blood T cell repertoires in COVID-19. Study at large: PBMCs, B-cell-depleted T cells, or T cells provided the cDNA or gDNA that made up the material.

The CDR3 consists of 16 residues. The germline V gene has CDR1 ENHRY and CDR2 SYGVKD. Unmatched junction bases numbered 7, after V lost 3 bases and J lost 0 bases. Assay: immunoSEQ multiplex PCR; the TCRdb copy retains only in-frame clones and omits some. This table holds about 150,000 clones, 65% to 90% found once. The Seattle patients joined while their infection was active and were tracked longitudinally afterward. The clonotype was recovered from a woman aged 55-70 years with COVID-19, enrolled during active disease. This chain uses TRBV10-3 with TRBJ1-2; the match to TRBD1 covers 7 bases. The sample comprised peripheral blood. CDR3 amino acids: CAISDRQGVANYGYTF. CDR3 nucleotides: TGTGCCATCAGTGATCGGCAGGGGGTAGCTAACTATGGCTACACCTTC.